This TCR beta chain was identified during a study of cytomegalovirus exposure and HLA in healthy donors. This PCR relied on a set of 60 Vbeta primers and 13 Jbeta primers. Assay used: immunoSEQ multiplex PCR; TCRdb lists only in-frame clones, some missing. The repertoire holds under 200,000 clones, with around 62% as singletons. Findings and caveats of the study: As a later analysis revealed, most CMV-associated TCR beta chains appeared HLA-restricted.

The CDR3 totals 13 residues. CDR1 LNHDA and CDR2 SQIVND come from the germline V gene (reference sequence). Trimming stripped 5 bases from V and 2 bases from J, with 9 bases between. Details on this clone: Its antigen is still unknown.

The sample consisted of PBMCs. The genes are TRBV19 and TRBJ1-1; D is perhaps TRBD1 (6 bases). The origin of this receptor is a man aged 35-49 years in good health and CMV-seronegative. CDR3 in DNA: TGTGCCAGTAGTGCGACAGGTAACACTGAAGCTTTCTTT. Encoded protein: CASSATGNTEAFF.